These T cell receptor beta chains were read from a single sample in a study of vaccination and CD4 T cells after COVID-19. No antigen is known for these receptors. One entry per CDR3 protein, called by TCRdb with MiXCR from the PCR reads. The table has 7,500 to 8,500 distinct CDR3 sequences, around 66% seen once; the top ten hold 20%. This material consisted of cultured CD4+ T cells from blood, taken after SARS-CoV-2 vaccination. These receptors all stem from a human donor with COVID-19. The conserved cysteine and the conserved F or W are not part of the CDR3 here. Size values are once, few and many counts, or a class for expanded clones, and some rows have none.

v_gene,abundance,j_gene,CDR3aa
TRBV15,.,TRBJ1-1,ATSSVDQIRTEAF
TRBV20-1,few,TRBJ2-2,SASPYSTGELF
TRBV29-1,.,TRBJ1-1,SVELRLNTEAF
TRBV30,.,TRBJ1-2,AWSSDRGSGGYT
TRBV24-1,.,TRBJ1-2,ATSDRIGTETYGYT
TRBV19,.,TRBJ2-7,ASQDTYEQY
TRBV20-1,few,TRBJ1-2,SAPPYMAGESGYT
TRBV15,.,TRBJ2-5,ATSRGGRETQY
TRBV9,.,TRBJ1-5,ASSASGDNQPQH
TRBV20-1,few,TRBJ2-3,SAEVTSGSTDTQY
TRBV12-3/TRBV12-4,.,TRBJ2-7,ASSESGYEQY
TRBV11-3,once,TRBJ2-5,ASSRGQGVETQY
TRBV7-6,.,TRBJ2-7,ASSLDGVGTYEQY
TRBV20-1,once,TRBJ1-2,SAIGGSDRVSYT
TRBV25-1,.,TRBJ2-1,ASSEADYRNEQF
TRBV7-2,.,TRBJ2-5,ASSLALQETQY
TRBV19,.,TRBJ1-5,ASSIDRSEDGGVGNQPQH
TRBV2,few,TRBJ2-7,ASQGEGYEQY
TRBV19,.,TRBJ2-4,ASSIEGQDIQY
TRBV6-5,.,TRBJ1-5,ASSSQGWGNQPQH
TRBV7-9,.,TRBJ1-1,ASSLAGRIDTEAF
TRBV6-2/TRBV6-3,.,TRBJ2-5,ASSYGKGDRGETQY
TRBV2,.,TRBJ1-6,ASSGTGHYNSPLH
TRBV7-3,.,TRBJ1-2,ASSASPGQVYGYT
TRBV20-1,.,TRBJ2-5,SAGGQGMGETQY
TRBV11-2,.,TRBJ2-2,ASSPDRYPTGELF
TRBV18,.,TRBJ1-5,ASSGIPNQPQH
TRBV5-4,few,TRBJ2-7,ASSLGPGSYEQY
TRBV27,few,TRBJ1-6,ASRYEGQGSPLH
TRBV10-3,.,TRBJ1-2,AIRGSQTAYGYT
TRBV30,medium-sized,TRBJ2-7,AWSADRYEQY
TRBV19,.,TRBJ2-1,ASSAQPGGGNEQF
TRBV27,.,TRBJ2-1,ASSLLGGNYNEQF
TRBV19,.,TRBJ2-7,ASLKGGSYEQY
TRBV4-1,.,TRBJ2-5,ASSLAGGIQETQY
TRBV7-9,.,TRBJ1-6,ASSLAGRSPLH
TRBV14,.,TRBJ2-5,ASSQTSETQY
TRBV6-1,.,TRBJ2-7,ASSSGARGRYEQY
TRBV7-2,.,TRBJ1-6,ASSLVVGMISPLH
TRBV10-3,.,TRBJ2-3,AISGGTASTDTQY
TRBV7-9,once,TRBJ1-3,ASSSWTGTGNTIY
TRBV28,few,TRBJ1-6,ASSLQTGGDSPLH
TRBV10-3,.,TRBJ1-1,AISDNTGKHTEAF
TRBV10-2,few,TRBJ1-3,ASSESPGTLSTIY
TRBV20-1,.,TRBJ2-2,SVRQGRDTGELF
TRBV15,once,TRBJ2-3,ATSKGPGTDTQY
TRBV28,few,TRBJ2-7,ASNVLGQTYEQY
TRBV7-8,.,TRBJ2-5,ASSPLTSGGHKVETQY
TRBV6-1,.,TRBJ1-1,ASREQGGITEAF
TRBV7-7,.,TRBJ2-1,ASSLAPGTSGGADNEQF
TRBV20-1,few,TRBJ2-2,SAPGLAGGPGTGELF
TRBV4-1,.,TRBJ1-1,ASSHPYPGEAF
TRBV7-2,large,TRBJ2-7,ASSLEAGGNYEQY
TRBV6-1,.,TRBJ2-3,ASSAGGHSSDTQY
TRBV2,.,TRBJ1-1,ASSAGRGGTEAF
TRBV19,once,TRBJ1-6,ASTRQDSPLH
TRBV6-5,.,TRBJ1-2,ASSYSLQGTYGYT
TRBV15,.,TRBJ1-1,ATSRERGNTEAF
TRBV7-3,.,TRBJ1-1,ASSLEHGGYTEAF
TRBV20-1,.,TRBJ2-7,SGGWEHEQY